This is a list of T cell receptor beta chains from one sample in a study of control samples from healthy donors and cancer patients. Only in-frame clones appear in the TCRdb table, and some are missing; sequencing was by immunoSEQ multiplex PCR. The sample records 120,000 or so clones, roughly 91% being singletons. The sample taken for sequencing was blood. All receptors come from a man aged 35-49 years in good health. CDR3s include the opening cysteine and the closing phenylalanine or tryptophan. D genes are given only for firm matches.

j_gene	d_gene	v_gene	CDR3aa
TRBJ2-5	TRBD1	TRBV4-2	CASSPAEGQKETQYF
TRBJ1-6	.	TRBV11-3	CASSFSGAGNSPLHF
TRBJ2-7	TRBD2	TRBV3-1/TRBV3-2	CASSQEYVTSGVEQYF
TRBJ2-5	.	TRBV19	CASSRRGVWETQYF
TRBJ1-5	.	TRBV7-2	CASAGAPNQPQHF
TRBJ2-1	.	TRBV12-3/TRBV12-4	CASSADTRGEQFF
.	.	TRBV29-1	CSVDSQGGNEQFF
TRBJ2-1	TRBD1	TRBV7-3	CASSSGQADQQFF
TRBJ1-3	.	TRBV5-4	CASSLAPGLSGNTIYF
TRBJ2-3	.	TRBV7-9	CASSPRLAVVGGRADTQYF
TRBJ2-7	TRBD1	TRBV27	CASSAGTGPDEQYF
TRBJ1-1	.	TRBV12-3/TRBV12-4	CASSYRAEAFF
TRBJ1-3	.	TRBV18	CASSPEIGQGNTIYF
TRBJ2-3	.	TRBV24-1	CATRPSGTDTQYF
TRBJ2-6	.	TRBV7-6	CASSPGPLSGANVLTF
TRBJ1-2	.	TRBV4-1	CASSQPPSRRNNYGYTF
TRBJ2-5	.	TRBV6-2/TRBV6-3	CASSPPDPRETQYF
TRBJ2-3	TRBD2	TRBV12-5	CASGSVLPGLAGGPRSAGGTQYF
TRBJ2-5	TRBD2	TRBV4-1	CASSQERIGTRPETQYF
TRBJ2-3	TRBD1	TRBV4-1	CASSLQGAQDTQYF
TRBJ2-7	.	TRBV18	CASSSPGPRVYEQYF
TRBJ2-7	.	TRBV7-8	CASSLFQGPSYEQYF
TRBJ2-5	TRBD2	TRBV4-3	CASSQGGLAGGETQYF
TRBJ1-6	TRBD1	TRBV7-2	CASSFRDRDNSPLHF
TRBJ1-2	.	TRBV12-3/TRBV12-4	CASSRGGTKGYTF
TRBJ1-1	.	TRBV2	CASSSGTEAFF
TRBJ2-1	TRBD2	TRBV19	CASRQAGLAGGNEQFF
TRBJ1-1	.	TRBV7-2	CATRGSLNTEAFF
TRBJ1-1	.	TRBV12-3/TRBV12-4	CASSLARATEAFF
TRBJ1-5	.	TRBV10-3	CAISESGEYSNQPQHF
TRBJ2-2	TRBD1	TRBV7-9	CASSSRERDSYTGELFF
TRBJ2-7	.	TRBV7-2	CASSSDRRSYEQYF
TRBJ2-5	.	TRBV7-8	CASSPRGQPSMETQYF
TRBJ1-4	.	TRBV5-4	CASSPDISGKLFF
TRBJ2-7	TRBD1	TRBV19	CASKGTESFREQYF
TRBJ1-1	.	TRBV5-6	CASSFQGRWNTEAFF
TRBJ1-1	.	TRBV27	CASSLRWNTEAFF
TRBJ1-6	.	TRBV29-1	CSVAPPLHF
TRBJ1-1	.	TRBV6-2/TRBV6-3	CASSYSLVEAFF
TRBJ2-7	TRBD1	TRBV7-8	CASSSPLGQGGYEQYF
TRBJ2-5	.	TRBV6-5	CASRGFNQETQYF
TRBJ2-1	TRBD2	TRBV27	CASSLHGRGGQNEQFF
TRBJ1-4	.	TRBV7-2	CASSLARGRNEKLFF
TRBJ1-6	.	TRBV14	CASSQGIVANSPLHF
TRBJ1-5	.	TRBV6-2/TRBV6-3	CASSGPGESNQPQHF
TRBJ2-7	TRBD1	TRBV2	CASSIFRTGIVYEQYF
TRBJ2-7	.	TRBV15	CATSSGQGGSEQYF
TRBJ2-3	TRBD2	TRBV4-1	CASSQLAGGNTDTQYF
TRBJ2-7	.	TRBV7-2	CASSPVGAYEQYF
TRBJ1-6	.	TRBV11-3	CASSLGLMGQDTSPLHF
TRBJ1-3	.	TRBV9	CASSPRLGSGNTIYF
TRBJ1-5	.	TRBV4-3	CASSQVRGRASNQPQHF
TRBJ2-7	TRBD1	TRBV6-2/TRBV6-3	CASSSPDRGYEQYF
TRBJ2-3	.	TRBV9	CASSVGPPDTQYF